The 5 T cell receptor beta chains reported below all come from one sample, sequenced in a study of control samples from healthy donors and cancer patients. Here immunoSEQ multiplex PCR was the method, and the copy in TCRdb shows in-frame clones only, minus some. Here the sample spans tens of thousands of clones, 86% being singletons. Source material: PBMCs. The source of these receptors is a woman between 45 and 65 years old with lung cancer.

The chain combines TRBV4-3 with TRBJ2-7; weak D call: TRBD1 (6 bases). The CDR3 loop spans 15 amino acids. The germline CDR1 and CDR2 sequences are LGHNA and YSLEER. Trimming removed 3 bases at V and 3 bases at J, with 15 bases between. The CDR3 nucleotides read TGCGCCAGCAGCCAGAATGTACAGGGCATCTACGAGCAGTACTTC. Amino acid sequence: CASSQNVQGIYEQYF.

This chain joins TRBV19 and TRBJ1-1; D unclear. In germline, CDR1 is LNHDA, CDR2 SQIVND (reference sequence). This CDR3 is 16 amino acids long. Trimming removed 1 base from V and 1 base from J, with 13 bases in between. The DNA for the CDR3 is TGTGCCAGTAGTATAGGCCCCGGCACCCAGAACACTGAAGCTTTCTTT. Its protein product is CASSIGPGTQNTEAFF.

V usage is TRBV7-9 and J usage is TRBJ1-2; maybe TRBD1 (5 bases). From germline, CDR1 is SEHNR and CDR2 FQNEAQ (reference sequence). V was pared by 1 base and J by 0 bases, with 18 bases between. The CDR3 is 18 amino acids. This CDR3 reads CASSLVLPGPTANYGYTF. CDR3 nucleotide sequence: TGTGCCAGCAGCTTAGTCTTACCGGGACCTACTGCTAACTATGGCTACACCTTC.

This sequence joins TRBV30 and TRBJ2-7, with 7 positions matching TRBD1. Germline CDR1 and CDR2: GTSNPN and SVGIG (reference sequence). CDR3 length: 13 amino acids. Trimming removed 1 base from V and 5 bases from J; junction bases left unmatched: 5. The CDR3 region has the DNA TGTGCCTGGAGTGGACAGGGCGGCCACGAGCAGTACTTC. Its translation: CAWSGQGGHEQYF. Full variable domain (rest looked up from reference TRBV30 and TRBJ2-7): SQTIHQWPATLVQPVGSPLSLECTVEGTSNPNLYWYRQAAGRGLQLLFYSVGIGQISSEVPQNLSASRPQDRQFILSSKKLLLSDSGFYLCAWSGQGGHEQYFGPGTRLTVT.

The chain joins TRBV5-4 to TRBJ1-1; no clear D. The ends were cut back, 4 bases at V and 3 bases at J, with 10 bases in the middle. Germline CDR1 is SGHNT and CDR2 is YYREEE (reference sequence). The CDR3 runs to 13 residues. The CDR3 is CASSLEVDTEAFF. In nucleotides, the CDR3 is TGTGCCAGCAGCCTTGAGGTGGACACTGAAGCTTTCTTT.